The clone carrying this TCR beta chain was recorded once. Clones were sequenced by immunoSEQ multiplex PCR, and TCRdb holds only the in-frame ones, with some missing. The sample has approximately 88,000 clones, about 88% seen once; the top ten hold 0.25% to 0.3%. This specimen comes from a study of OX40 agonist ivuxolimab in advanced cancers. The CDR3 is 10 amino acids. The germline V gene has CDR1 LNHDA and CDR2 SQIVND (reference sequence). V was shortened by 10 bases and J by 2 bases, with 5 bases between the two germline ends. This receptor was obtained from an adult with an advanced solid tumor such as melanoma, head and neck, liver or kidney cancer. The sample was CD4+ or CD8+ T cells sorted from blood, taken in a trial of the OX40 agonist ivuxolimab. This sequence joins TRBV19 and TRBJ1-2; D is ambiguous. The CDR3: CATQNYGYTF. In nucleotides, the CDR3 is TGTGCCACCCAAAACTATGGCTACACCTTC.